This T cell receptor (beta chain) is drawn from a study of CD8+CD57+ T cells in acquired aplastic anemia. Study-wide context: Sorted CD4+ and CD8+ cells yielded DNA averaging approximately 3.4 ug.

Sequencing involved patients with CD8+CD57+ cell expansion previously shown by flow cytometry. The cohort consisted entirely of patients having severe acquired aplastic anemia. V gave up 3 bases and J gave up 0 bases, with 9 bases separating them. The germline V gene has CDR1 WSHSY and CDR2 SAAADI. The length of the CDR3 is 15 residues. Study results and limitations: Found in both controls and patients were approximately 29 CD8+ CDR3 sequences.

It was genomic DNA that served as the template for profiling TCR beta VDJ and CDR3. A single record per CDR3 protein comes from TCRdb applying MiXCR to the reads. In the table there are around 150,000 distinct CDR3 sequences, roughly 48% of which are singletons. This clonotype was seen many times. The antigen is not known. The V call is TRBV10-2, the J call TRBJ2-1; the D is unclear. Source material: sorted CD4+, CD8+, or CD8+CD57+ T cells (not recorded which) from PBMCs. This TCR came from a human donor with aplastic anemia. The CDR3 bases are TGCGCCAGCAGTGATTGGCAGAGCTCCTACAATGAGCAGTTCTTC. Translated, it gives CASSDWQSSYNEQFF.